The T cell receptor beta chain described here comes from a study of regulatory T cells in long-lasting Graves disease (dated by TCRdb to the early 2020s). About the investigation overall: Persistent Graves' disease was defined as antithyroid drug treatment for over 5 years with persistently positive TSH receptor autoantibodies. Antithyroid drugs had been taken for about 10.3 years on average by persistent Graves' disease patients in the clinical cohort. A total of some 35 samples underwent TCR sequencing: about 13 from persistent and roughly 20 from newly diagnosed Graves' disease patients. Peripheral blood TCR sequencing and RNA sequencing compared persistent Graves' disease patients with newly diagnosed Graves' disease patients. The study took place in China and was registered as a clinical trial.

Findings and caveats that apply to the study as a whole: Only the TCR beta chain was sequenced and analyzed. Because the primary lesion, thyroid tissue, could not be accessed, the study looked at peripheral blood alone. Persistent patients shared more public clonotypes among themselves (around 3,000) than newly diagnosed patients did (approximately 870). The authors noted that the small sample size was a limitation that may lower accuracy. Preferential use of TRBV28, TRBJ1-2 and TRBJ2-5 was observed in persistent disease, whereas TRBV20-1 and TRBJ2-1 were favored in newly diagnosed disease. Lower TCR Shannon entropy and fewer highly expanded clones were observed in persistent Graves' disease patients than in newly diagnosed patients, which suggested clonal expansion.

The CDR3 measures 15 amino acids from cysteine to phenylalanine. Of the read, only the CDR3 DNA is kept; its 45 bases are in frame from base 1. The trim is 6 bases for V and 5 bases for J, with a gap of 17 bases between the germline ends. In the germline V gene, CDR1 corresponds to SGDLS and CDR2 to YYNGEE. A few counts support this clonotype. This receptor's antigen is unknown. No base-level quality is on record; no much larger clone is a single base apart. The sample's time point label, in plain terms: persistent/refractory GD, antithyroid drugs over 5 years with positive TRAb. RNA was extracted from PBMCs in TRIzol for both TCR sequencing and RNA sequencing. Graves' disease was diagnosed according to American Thyroid Association guidelines. Patients for the study were recruited at an endocrinology department in Xi'an, China. Each patient gave 8.5 to 9.5 milliliters of peripheral blood, collected in an EDTA anticoagulant tube. Ficoll Paque Plus density gradient separation was used to isolate PBMCs, and no further T cell sorting was done. An Agilent 2100 Bioanalyzer and agarose gel were used to check RNA quality, while a NanoDrop 2000 measured RNA concentration.

Receptor amplification or capture employed multiplex PCR. The run used an Illumina HiSeq 4000. CDR3 regions were amplified by Arm-PCR with iRepertoire HTBI primers to construct TCR beta libraries. Before sequencing, the PCR products went through gel purification. The authors' analysis ran thus. Gene usage analysis of CDR3 amino acid clonotypes relied on the roughly 60 TRBV and around 13 TRBJ segments identified across samples. COPE and FqMerger were used to merge filtered high-quality paired reads into contigs. Contigs were aligned with BLAST to IMGT TRBV, TRBD and TRBJ reference genes, and CDR3 was defined per IMGT. Any clonotype with a frequency above 0.1% was classified as a highly expanded clone. Repertoire diversity was measured by Shannon entropy, and V-J evenness by the Gini coefficient. Clonotypes shared by more than one individual were considered public. TCRdb reprocessing: public reads trimmed at Q25 with fastp, clones called with MiXCR, in-frame beta chains kept. Each CDR3 protein appears once, grouped with its most common genes and DNA. What appears here as the V and J calls and clone size reflects TCRdb's work, not the paper's. This sample gives nearly 350,000 distinct CDR3 sequences in total; roughly a fifth of them show up just once. Roughly 29% of the sample is held by the ten biggest clonotypes.

In this chain, TRBV9 is recombined with TRBJ2-2; D gene: possibly TRBD1, on 6 matching bases. The sequencing here drew on peripheral blood mononuclear cells (PBMCs), taken when the disease was refractory, from a patient treated with antithyroid drugs. The sequence was collected from a female donor with Graves disease. Read as DNA, the sequence is TGTGCCAGCAACGAAGGGGGTCTTAGGACCGGGGAGCTGTTTTTT. This gives the protein CASNEGGLRTGELFF.